The present T cell receptor (beta chain) was sequenced within a study of PD-L1 blockade in urothelial cancer. The wider study: Between 0 and 3 chemotherapy regimens preceded treatment for each patient. Blood yielded a median of approximately 130,000 T cells per sample. At 6 weeks and at 3 weeks (second dose) after treatment start, blood was analyzed.

The method was immunoSEQ multiplex PCR; TCRdb's version includes in-frame clones alone and lacks a portion of them. The repertoire holds 49,000 or so clones, with roughly 86% as singletons. Time point meaning: pretreatment peripheral blood. Samples spanned pretreatment and treatment, with 1 to 8 time points per patient. The CDR3 has 15 amino acids. V was trimmed by 2 bases and J by 6 bases, leaving 14 bases between them. In germline, CDR1 is LGHNT, CDR2 FRNRAP. This TCR came from a man aged 55 to 70 with urothelial cancer. The sequencing used PBMCs, collected around atezolizumab (anti-PD-L1) treatment. The rearrangement uses TRBV12-5 and TRBJ1-5, with D tentatively TRBD1 (5 bases). This CDR3 is CASGLSQGAAQPQHF. The DNA for the CDR3 is TGTGCTAGTGGTTTGAGCCAAGGGGCCGCTCAGCCCCAGCATTTT.